Listed below are T cell receptor beta chains from one sample, sequenced in a study of tumor-infiltrating lymphocytes in primary liver carcinoma. TCRdb used MiXCR to reprocess the multiplex PCR reads, holding one entry per CDR3 protein. The top ten hold approximately 40% of the sample, which has around 29,000 distinct CDR3 sequences, 60% to 85% seen once. The sample was liver tumor tissue from sampling region 5. The receptors were gathered from a man aged 35 to 55 with primary liver carcinoma and hepatitis B virus infection. Each CDR3 is given with its conserved first and last residue. D genes are given only for firm matches. Clone size is shown for a subset of rows, as once, few, many or a class of expanded clone.

j_call v_call clone_size d_call cdr3_aa cdr3_nt
TRBJ2-7 TRBV29-1 NA NA CSVGIGAGEQHF NA
TRBJ2-5 TRBV11-2 NA TRBD1 CTSSLRAGGSGETQYF TGTACCAGCAGCTTAAGAGCAGGGGGCTCGGGGGAGACCCAATACTTC
TRBJ1-5 TRBV6-2/TRBV6-3 NA NA CASTLDSHSNRPQHF TGTGCCAGCACCCTCGACAGTCATAGCAATCGACCCCAGCATTTT
TRBJ1-1 TRBV6-2/TRBV6-3 NA NA CASSYPELDAEAFF TGTGCCAGTAGTTACCCAGAGCTGGACGCTGAAGCTTTCTTT
TRBJ2-1 TRBV10-2 NA TRBD2 CASSEPKGLAFYNEHFF TGCGCCAGCAGTGAGCCGAAAGGACTAGCCTTCTACAATGAGCACTTCTTC
TRBJ2-3 TRBV4-2 NA TRBD2 CASSQVTLLAGATDAQYF TGTGCCAGCAGCCAGGTGACGCTTCTAGCGGGAGCGACAGATGCGCAGTATTTT
TRBJ2-5 TRBV11-2 NA TRBD1 CANSLTAGGSGETQYF TGTGCCAACAGCTTAACTGCAGGGGGCTCGGGGGAGACCCAGTATTTC
TRBJ2-2 TRBV11-1 NA NA CASSFTGITGVLFF TGTGCCAGCAGCTTTACAGGGATTACCGGGGTGCTTTTTTTT
TRBJ1-2 TRBV6-2/TRBV6-3 NA NA CANSGQSYGYTF TGTGCTAACAGCGGACAGAGCTATGGCTACACCTTC
TRBJ1-4 TRBV4-1 few NA CASNQNRQGGIGTNEKLFF TGCGCCAGCAACCAGAATAGGCAGGGTGGTATCGGAACTAACGAAAAACTGTTTTTT
TRBJ1-6 TRBV24-1 NA NA CATSDARHGSSPLHF TGTGCCACCAGTGATGCTAGACATGGTAGTTCACCCCTCCACTTT
TRBJ2-1 TRBV6-1 NA NA CASRDTASYKEQFF TGTGCCAGCAGGGACACGGCGTCCTACAAAGAGCAGTTCTTC
TRBJ2-7 TRBV6-5 NA NA CASSSRASLYERYF TGTGCCAGCAGTTCCAGGGCATCCCTCTACGAGCGGTACTTC
TRBJ2-4 TRBV6-2/TRBV6-3 NA NA CVSSQGHENIQYF TGTGTCAGCAGTCAAGGACACGAAAACATCCAGTACTTC
TRBJ2-1 TRBV27 once NA CTSSLFGAMRELEDEQFF TGTACCAGCAGTTTATTTGGGGCGATGAGGGAGCTGGAAGATGAGCAGTTCTTC